These 25 T cell receptor beta chains came from one sample sequenced in a study of blood T cell repertoires in COVID-19. Libraries were prepared by immunoSEQ multiplex PCR; TCRdb keeps only in-frame clonotypes and omits some of them. This sample has fewer than 200,000 clones; about nine tenths occur once, and the top ten carry 1.9%. Sequenced material: peripheral blood. These receptors were collected from a man younger than 35 who had recovered from COVID-19.

The rearrangement links TRBV19 to TRBJ2-1; weak D call: TRBD2 (6 bases). V was pared by 6 bases and J by 0 bases, with 24 bases between. CDR3 length: 19 amino acids. Germline values: CDR1 LNHDA, CDR2 SQIVND (reference sequence). The CDR3 DNA sequence: TGTGCCAGTAGCCTACCGGGACTTTCCTTCCTGAGCTCCTACAATGAGCAGTTCTTC. Protein sequence: CASSLPGLSFLSSYNEQFF.

V usage is TRBV7-6 and J usage is TRBJ2-1; tentatively, D is TRBD2 (6 bases). Germline CDR1 reads SGHVS; CDR2 reads FNYEAQ. The CDR3 sequence is 17 residues long. V was pared by 1 base and J by 1 base, with 14 bases between. This chain's CDR3 is CASSLERAGLSYNEQFF. The CDR3 coding sequence is TGTGCCAGCAGCTTAGAGAGGGCGGGATTATCCTACAATGAGCAGTTCTTC. Full variable domain (missing parts from reference TRBV7-6 and TRBJ2-1): GAGVSQSPRYKVTKRGQDVALRCDPISGHVSLYWYRQALGQGPEFLTYFNYEAQQDKSGLPNDRFSAERPEGSISTLTIQRTEQRDSAMYRCASSLERAGLSYNEQFFGPGTRLTVL.

The table lists this clone with a count of one. V usage is TRBV7-9 and J usage is TRBJ1-2; 10 nucleotides match TRBD1. V shed 5 bases and J 2 bases; nucleotides not matched to a gene: 8. CDR3 size: 16 residues. Germline-derived CDR1 and CDR2 are SEHNR and FQNEAQ (reference sequence). The CDR3 region has the DNA TGTGCCAGCAGCCCCTCCCCGGGACAGGGGAACTATGGCTACACCTTC. Translation gives CASSPSPGQGNYGYTF. The full variable domain, completed using reference TRBV7-9 and TRBJ1-2, is DTGVSQNPRHKITKRGQNVTFRCDPISEHNRLYWYRQTLGQGPEFLTYFQNEAQLEKSRLLSDRFSAERPKGSFSTLEIQRTEQGDSAMYLCASSPSPGQGNYGYTFGSGTRLTVV.

V is TRBV9 and J is TRBJ1-2, with TRBD1 identical over 11 bases. The germline V gene has CDR1 SGDLS and CDR2 YYNGEE. The CDR3 has 18 residues. V lost 0 bases, J lost 4 bases, and 11 bases stayed unmatched. CDR3 sequence: CASSVARGQGASSYGYTF. CDR3 nucleotides: TGTGCCAGCAGCGTAGCTAGAGGACAGGGGGCTTCGAGCTATGGCTACACCTTC.

As DNA, the CDR3 is TGTGCCAGCAGCCTCTTGACTGGCACTGAAGCTTTCTTT. As protein: CASSLLTGTEAFF. The rearrangement uses TRBV7-2 and TRBJ1-1; D is ambiguous. The CDR3 is made up of 13 amino acids. Germline V gives CDR1 SGHTA, CDR2 FQGNSA. Trimming left V 5 bases short and J 4 bases short, with 11 bases between.

The chain links TRBV5-1 to TRBJ2-1; TRBD2 agrees at 10 bases. The CDR3 has 15 residues. Germline assignment: CDR1 SGHRS and CDR2 YFSETQ. V lost 3 bases, J lost 6 bases, and 6 bases stayed unmatched. The CDR3 here is CASSSIAGGRNEQFF. CDR3 nucleotides: TGCGCCAGCAGCTCCATAGCGGGAGGTCGCAATGAGCAGTTCTTC.

The sample holds one count of this clone. The chain couples TRBV5-1 to TRBJ1-1; D gene unclear. V lost 4 bases to trimming and J lost 1 base, with 14 bases between them. The CDR3 totals 15 residues. The germline CDR1 and CDR2 sequences are SGHRS and YFSETQ. DNA for the CDR3: TGCGCCAGCAGCAGGACTCAAATGACGAACACTGAAGCTTTCTTT. Protein: CASSRTQMTNTEAFF.

V is TRBV24-1 and J is TRBJ2-3, with a tentative D call TRBD2 (6 bases). CDR1 KGHDR and CDR2 SFDVKD come from the germline V gene. Trimming stripped 5 bases from V and 2 bases from J, with 25 bases between. The CDR3 spans 19 residues. CDR3 sequence reads: CATSGPAGPEGRVTDTQYF. CDR3 DNA sequence: TGTGCCACCAGTGGACCCGCGGGCCCGGAGGGGAGAGTCACAGATACGCAGTATTTT.

The chain recombines TRBV9 with TRBJ2-1; D possibly corresponds to TRBD1 (5 bases). Trimming removed 5 bases from V and 4 bases from J, with 13 bases in between. The CDR3 loop spans 14 amino acids. Germline V lookup: CDR1 SGDLS, CDR2 YYNGEE. The CDR3 loop is CASSRGVAYNEQFF. CDR3 bases: TGTGCCAGCAGTAGGGGCGTGGCATACAATGAGCAGTTCTTC. Full variable domain (remainder filled in from reference TRBV9 and TRBJ2-1): DSGVTQTPKHLITATGQRVTLRCSPRSGDLSVYWYQQSLDQGLQFLIQYYNGEERAKGNILERFSAQQFPDLHSELNLSSLELGDSALYFCASSRGVAYNEQFFGPGTRLTVL.

A single count supports this clone. This chain uses TRBV2 with TRBJ2-1; D is unclear. The CDR3 contains 12 residues. The germline gives CDR1 SNHLY, CDR2 FYNNEI. Trimming cost V 6 bases and J 8 bases, with 11 bases left between them. The CDR3 reads CASRTVPDEQFF. CDR3 nucleotides: TGTGCCAGCAGGACTGTCCCCGATGAGCAGTTCTTC.

The CDR3 reads CASSLIWAAGDYEQYF. The CDR3 DNA reads as TGTGCCAGCAGCTTAATCTGGGCAGCCGGGGACTACGAGCAGTACTTC. This chain uses TRBV7-2 with TRBJ2-7, with D possibly being TRBD2 (5 bases). The CDR3 extends over 16 amino acids. The ends were cut back, 2 bases at V and 3 bases at J, with 17 bases in the middle. Germline loops: CDR1 SGHTA, CDR2 FQGNSA.

This clone was detected only once. V is TRBV7-9 and J is TRBJ2-7, with TRBD2 identical over 11 bases. The V gene's germline CDR1 is SEHNR and CDR2 FQNEAQ (reference sequence). The ends lost 5 bases at V and 4 bases at J; junction bases unmatched: 4. The CDR3 is 14 amino acids. This CDR3 is CASSTSGRMYEQYF. In DNA, the CDR3 is TGTGCCAGCAGCACTAGCGGGAGAATGTACGAGCAGTACTTC.

The V call is TRBV11-2, the J call TRBJ1-1, with TRBD1 matching 8 bases. The ends lost 4 bases at V and 7 bases at J; junction bases unmatched: 11. The CDR3 loop spans 15 amino acids. The germline CDR1 and CDR2 sequences are SGHAT and FQNNGV. Here the CDR3 DNA reads TGTGCCAGCAGCTCGGCCGGACAGGGCGCTAATGAAGCTTTCTTT. Its translation is CASSSAGQGANEAFF.

The chain employs TRBV27 and TRBJ2-1; a weak D match, TRBD2 (6 bases). The CDR3 covers 16 residues. Germline CDR1 MNHEY, CDR2 SMNVEV (reference sequence). V dropped 5 bases and J dropped 7 bases, with 21 bases sitting between them. CDR3 sequence reads: CASSRGAIGFRNEQFF. CDR3 in DNA: TGTGCCAGCAGTCGCGGGGCTATCGGGTTTCGGAATGAGCAGTTCTTC.

The chain carries TRBV5-6 and TRBJ1-4; D is perhaps TRBD1 (6 bases). This CDR3 region has 15 residues. Germline V CDR1 and CDR2: SGHDT, YYEEEE. Trimming stripped 2 bases from V and 7 bases from J, with 15 bases between. The CDR3 loop is CASSLTGMVGEKLFF. Written as DNA, the CDR3 is TGTGCCAGCAGCTTAACAGGGATGGTGGGTGAAAAACTGTTTTTT.

This chain links TRBV7-9 with TRBJ2-3; 7 bases align to TRBD1. The V segment lost 4 bases and the J segment 4 bases; nucleotides outside the gene matches: 14. This CDR3 contains 17 residues. Germline V gene sequence: CDR1 SEHNR, CDR2 FQNEAQ (reference sequence). The CDR3 spells CASSSLLDRIAPDTQYF. CDR3 nucleotide sequence: TGTGCCAGCAGCTCCCTCTTGGACAGGATTGCTCCAGATACGCAGTATTTT.

The J gene is TRBJ2-3, the V gene TRBV27; the match to TRBD1 covers 10 bases. Germline V gene data show CDR1 as MNHEY and CDR2 as SMNVEV (reference sequence). V trimming: 7 bases; J trimming: 9 bases; junction bases outside the gene matches: 16. The CDR3 sequence is 16 residues long. CDR3: CASKNPGTGEVGTQYF. The CDR3 coding sequence is TGTGCCAGCAAAAATCCCGGGACAGGGGAGGTCGGGACGCAGTATTTT.

This clone appeared a single time. The genes are TRBV2 and TRBJ1-1; D unclear. CDR1 is SNHLY, CDR2 FYNNEI, per germline. Trimming cost V 8 bases and J 1 base, with 14 bases left between them. The length of the CDR3 is 14 residues. CDR3 DNA sequence: TGTGCCAGCCGCGAGACAAGGCCGAACACTGAAGCTTTCTTT. Translated, it gives CASRETRPNTEAFF. The full variable domain, completed using reference TRBV2 and TRBJ1-1, is EPEVTQTPSHQVTQMGQEVILRCVPISNHLYFYWYRQILGQKVEFLVSFYNNEISEKSEIFDDQFSVERPDGSNFTLKIRSTKLEDSAMYFCASRETRPNTEAFFGQGTRLTVV.

The chain carries TRBV7-6 and TRBJ2-2; the match to TRBD2 covers 11 bases. The trim removed 2 bases at V and 1 base at J, leaving 9 bases unmatched. The CDR3 extends over 19 amino acids. Germline lookup yields CDR1 SGHVS and CDR2 FNYEAQ. CDR3 sequence: CASSLLGLAVPGNTGELFF. As DNA, the CDR3 is TGTGCCAGCAGCTTATTGGGACTAGCGGTTCCGGGGAACACCGGGGAGCTGTTTTTT. Filled out from reference TRBV7-6 and TRBJ2-2, the complete variable domain reads GAGVSQSPRYKVTKRGQDVALRCDPISGHVSLYWYRQALGQGPEFLTYFNYEAQQDKSGLPNDRFSAERPEGSISTLTIQRTEQRDSAMYRCASSLLGLAVPGNTGELFFGEGSRLTVL.

J is TRBJ2-3 and V is TRBV7-2; 9 bases match TRBD1. The CDR3 runs to 15 residues. Germline CDR1 is SGHTA and CDR2 is FQGNSA. Trimming cost V 6 bases and J 3 bases; bases outside gene matches: 7. CDR3 DNA sequence: TGTGCCAGCAGTCCCGGGACAGGGAGAACAGATACGCAGTATTTT. Translated: CASSPGTGRTDTQYF.

The gene calls are TRBV9 and TRBJ1-2; TRBD1 aligns across 8 bases. Germline V gene sequence: CDR1 SGDLS, CDR2 YYNGEE. The CDR3 contains 13 residues. V was clipped by 2 bases and J by 8 bases; unmatched bases: 5. The CDR3 sequence: CASSVPGGAGYTF. The CDR3 nucleotides read TGTGCCAGCAGCGTTCCAGGGGGCGCCGGCTACACCTTC.

The V call is TRBV6-5, the J call TRBJ1-5, with D possibly being TRBD1 (6 bases). The germline CDR1 and CDR2 sequences are MNHEY and SVGAGI. The germline V and J ends were trimmed by 6 bases and 6 bases, with 18 bases remaining between them. The CDR3 extends over 15 amino acids. Written as DNA, the CDR3 is TGTGCCAGCAGACGGACAGTAACGGGAAGTCAGCCCCAGCATTTT. Its protein is CASRRTVTGSQPQHF.

The rearrangement links TRBV6-6 to TRBJ1-2, with TRBD1 matching over 7 bases. Germline trimming cut 4 bases from V and 6 bases from J; bases unmatched to any gene: 2. Germline V lookup: CDR1 MNHNY, CDR2 SVGAGI (reference sequence). This CDR3 has 12 amino acids. Written as DNA, the CDR3 is TGTGCCAGCAGTTTAACAGGGGATGGCTACACCTTC. This translates into CASSLTGDGYTF.

The V gene is TRBV27, the J gene TRBJ1-5; possibly TRBD1 for D (6 bases). Germline-derived CDR1 and CDR2 are MNHEY and SMNVEV (reference sequence). This CDR3 region has 14 residues. The ends were cut back, 6 bases at V and 4 bases at J, with 13 bases in the middle. The DNA for the CDR3 is TGTGCCAGCAGCCCCTCAGGGGTTAATCAGCCCCAGCATTTT. Its protein is CASSPSGVNQPQHF.

The rearrangement uses TRBV9 and TRBJ2-5; 7 bases are a match to TRBD1. Germline-derived CDR1 and CDR2 are SGDLS and YYNGEE. This CDR3 region has 15 residues. The junction had 8 bases not matched to a gene; V was cut back by 6 bases and J by 0 bases. The CDR3 sequence: CASNRQGLDQETQYF. CDR3 coding DNA: TGTGCCAGCAATAGACAGGGCTTAGACCAAGAGACCCAGTACTTC.